This T cell receptor beta chain was found in a study of blood T cells in healthy people across ages. The use of a sample-barcoded 5' primer and a J-beta primer mix characterized a second PCR of roughly 7 to 12 cycles. TCRdb analysed the 5' RACE reads with MiXCR anew, one entry per CDR3 protein. The data hold about 1 million distinct CDR3 sequences, with more than 40% observed a single time. This CDR3 is 13 amino acids long. The germline V gene has CDR1 SQVTM and CDR2 ANQGSEA. The donors, aged roughly 6 to 100, were healthy Caucasians from Russia. Sequenced sample: blood. J is TRBJ2-5 and V is TRBV29-1; TRBD1 aligns across 8 bases. The J call is doubtful: the DNA matches TRBJ2-7 better. The TCR was taken from a woman aged 60-75 years in good health. The CDR3 region is CSVAGGKAYEQYF. Written as DNA, the CDR3 is TGCAGCGTGGCAGGGGGCAAGGCCTACGAGCAGTACTTC.